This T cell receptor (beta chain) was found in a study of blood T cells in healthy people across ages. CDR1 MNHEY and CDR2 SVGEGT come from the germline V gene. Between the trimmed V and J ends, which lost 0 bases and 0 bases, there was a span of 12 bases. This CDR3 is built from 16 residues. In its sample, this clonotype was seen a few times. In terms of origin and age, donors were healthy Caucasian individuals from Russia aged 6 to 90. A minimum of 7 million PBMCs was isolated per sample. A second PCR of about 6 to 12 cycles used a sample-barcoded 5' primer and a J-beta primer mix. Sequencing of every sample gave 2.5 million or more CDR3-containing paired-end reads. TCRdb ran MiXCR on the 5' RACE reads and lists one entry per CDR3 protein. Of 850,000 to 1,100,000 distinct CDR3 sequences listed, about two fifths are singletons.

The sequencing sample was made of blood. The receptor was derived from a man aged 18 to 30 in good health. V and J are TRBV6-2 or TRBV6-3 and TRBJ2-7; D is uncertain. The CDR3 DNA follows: TGTGCCAGCAGTTACTCCATCCTGGCTGGCTCCTACGAGCAGTACTTC. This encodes CASSYSILAGSYEQYF.